These 30 T cell receptor beta chains came from one sample sequenced in a study of tumor-infiltrating lymphocytes in primary liver carcinoma (dated by TCRdb to about 2017). The sample was run on an Illumina HiSeq 2500. A constant-region primer and ProtoScript II reverse transcriptase were used to reverse-transcribe TCRbeta-specific cDNA from about 530 ng total RNA. Construction of the TCRbeta libraries relied on three nested rounds of multiplex PCR, following a slightly modified ARM-PCR procedure. Each of the first two PCR rounds ran for about 10 cycles and used multiplex TRBV1-TRBV30 forward primers together with a Cbeta reverse primer. Clones were called with MiXCR by TCRdb after fastp trimmed the public reads at Q25, and only in-frame beta chains were retained. Entries are consolidated by CDR3 protein sequence, retaining the most common genes and DNA. The sample records about 78,000 distinct CDR3 sequences, 65% to 75% of which are singletons. The ten largest account for around 15% of the sample.

Total RNA and DNA were co-extracted without cell sorting from roughly 20-30 mg of bulk tissue using the AllPrep DNA/RNA mini kit. The sample was liver tumor tissue from sampling region 4. The meaning of the sample's cell subset or site label: tumor region T4, right-lateral pole. These receptors all come from a woman aged 55-70 years with primary liver carcinoma and hepatitis B virus infection.

The rearrangement joins TRBV7-9 to TRBJ1-2; 8 nucleotides agree with TRBD1. The germline V gene encodes CDR1 SEHNR and CDR2 FQNEAQ (reference sequence). The V and J ends lost 0 bases and 8 bases, in that order; junction bases with no gene match: 11. This CDR3 is 16 amino acids long. The chain's CDR3 is CASSLAPFGQGEGYTF. As DNA, the CDR3 is TGTGCCAGCAGCTTAGCCCCATTTGGACAGGGTGAAGGCTACACCTTC.

This clonotype has a handful of counts. The J gene is TRBJ1-1, the V gene TRBV11-2, with 8 bases identical to TRBD1. Germline CDR1 reads SGHAT; CDR2 reads FQNNGV. This CDR3 is built from 15 residues. Unmatched junction bases numbered 12, after V lost 8 bases and J lost 4 bases. The CDR3 reads CASGGTGDKGTEAFF. CDR3 DNA: TGTGCCAGCGGGGGGACAGGCGACAAGGGCACTGAAGCTTTCTTT.

With regard to this clonotype: A much larger clone differs from this one at a single base, so this may be a read error. The rearrangement links TRBV24-1 to TRBJ1-2; no definite D call. Germline values: CDR1 KGHDR, CDR2 SFDVKD. This CDR3 has 15 amino acids. The CDR3 DNA sequence: TGTGTCACCAGTGATCCTCGCGACCCCGGTGGGGGCTACACCTTC. Amino acids: CVTSDPRDPGGGYTF.

This clonotype was recorded many times. The rearrangement links TRBV6-6 to TRBJ1-1, with a possible D match to TRBD1 (5 bases). Deletions cut 8 bases from V and 8 bases from J, with 15 bases between. Per the germline V gene, CDR1 is MNHNY and CDR2 is SVGAGI (reference sequence). The CDR3 extends over 12 amino acids. The CDR3 DNA reads TGTGCCAGCCGTAATGTAGGGGCCGAAGCTTTCTTT. This codes for CASRNVGAEAFF.

Concerning this clonotype itself: A read error may explain this, as a much larger clone is one base away. The J gene is TRBJ1-6, the V gene TRBV7-9; D remains ambiguous. The CDR3 contains 15 residues. CDR1 and CDR2 from the germline V gene are SEHNR and FQNEAQ (reference sequence). DNA of the CDR3: TGTGCCGGCAGCTTAGGTCTGGCCCCTAATTCACCCCTCCACTTT. This encodes CAGSLGLAPNSPLHF.

This clonotype has at least ten counts. The rearrangement links TRBV6-5 to TRBJ1-2; unclear D gene. The V gene's germline CDR1 is MNHEY and CDR2 SVGAGI. V lost 6 bases and J lost 4, with 12 bases in between. This CDR3 contains 13 residues. CDR3 loop: CASRARAGYGYTF. The CDR3 region has the DNA TGTGCCAGCAGAGCGCGGGCCGGCTATGGCTACACCTTC.

Details on this clonotype: This may be a read error: a much more frequent sequence differs by one nucleotide. The V call is TRBV28, the J call TRBJ2-7; D gene uncertain. Deletions cut 5 bases from V and 2 bases from J, with 22 bases between. Germline-derived CDR1 and CDR2 are MDHEN and SYDVKM. This CDR3 comprises 17 residues. CDR3 nucleotides: TGTGCCAGCAGTCCGAAATCCGTCAGCGAGGCCCCCTACGAGCAGTACTTC. Residues: CASSPKSVSEAPYEQYF.

Relative to its sample, this clonotype is medium-sized. V gene TRBV11-3 combines with J gene TRBJ2-1, with TRBD2 identical over 7 bases. With V trimmed by 1 base and J by 2 bases, 5 bases remained unmatched. The germline CDR1 and CDR2 sequences are SGHNT and YENEEA. This CDR3 comprises 16 residues. The CDR3 DNA is TGTGCCAGCAGCTTAGGTATAGCGGGCACCTACAATGAGCAGTTCTTC. This translates into CASSLGIAGTYNEQFF.

At least ten counts were recorded for this clonotype. The rearrangement links TRBV10-3 to TRBJ1-2; 8 positions match TRBD1. The CDR3 loop spans 14 amino acids. Germline loops: CDR1 ENHRY, CDR2 SYGVKD. J gave up 1 base and V 6 bases, and 4 bases lay outside the gene matches. Here the CDR3 DNA reads TGTGCCATCAGACCGACAGGGGTTAACTATGGCTACACCTTC. Protein: CAIRPTGVNYGYTF.

This rearrangement joins TRBV20-1 to TRBJ1-3, with 7 bases that match TRBD1. CDR1 is DFQATT and CDR2 is SNEGSKA in the germline V gene (reference sequence). The CDR3 is made up of 17 amino acids. With V trimmed by 5 bases and J by 3 bases, 16 bases remained unmatched. The CDR3 DNA reads as TGCAGTGCTCCTCGCCTCCACAGGGGAGACCTTGGAAACACCATATATTTT. Encoded protein: CSAPRLHRGDLGNTIYF.

About this clonotype: The junction departs from germline at one end; a sequencing error may be responsible. This rearrangement joins TRBV11-2 to TRBJ1-2; perhaps TRBD1 as D (5 bases). Germline V lookup: CDR1 SGHAT, CDR2 FQNNGV. The CDR3 sequence is 15 residues long. Here the CDR3 DNA reads TGTGTCAGCAGCTTAGTTTTGACAGCAAACCATGGCTACACCTTC. This gives the protein CVSSLVLTANHGYTF.

Comment on this clonotype: The junction shows a germline mismatch at one end, possibly a read error. The rearrangement joins TRBV11-2 to TRBJ2-7; 10 nucleotides agree with TRBD1. Germline assignment: CDR1 SGHAT and CDR2 FQNNGV. The CDR3 length is 16 residues. CDR3 in DNA: TGTGCCAGCAGCTTAGAGGGACAGGGGTCTCCCCACAAGCAATACTTC. It codes for CASSLEGQGSPHKQYF.

The chain couples TRBV4-2 to TRBJ2-3; either TRBD1 or TRBD2 may supply D (6 bases each). Germline assignment: CDR1 LGHNA and CDR2 YNFKEQ. This CDR3 is built from 16 residues. The germline V and J ends were trimmed by 1 base and 2 bases, with 13 bases remaining between them. CDR3 sequence: CASSQGRGQITDTQYF. The CDR3 bases are TGTGCCAGCAGCCAAGGACGGGGGCAGATCACAGATACGCAGTATTTT.

On this clonotype itself: One end of the junction does not line up with germline, which may come from a read error. The chain couples TRBV6-5 to TRBJ1-2, with D unclear. The CDR3 length is 15 residues. Germline V CDR1 and CDR2: MNHEY, SVGAGI. The CDR3 nucleotides are TGTGCCAGCTGTTACTCACCTGACGAAGCAGATGGCTACACCTTC. Amino acids: CASCYSPDEADGYTF.

Turning to this clonotype: At one boundary the junction diverges from the germline segment, which might be a read error. The chain links TRBV11-1 to TRBJ2-3, with 11 bases matching TRBD1. The CDR3 extends over 15 amino acids. Per germline, CDR1 SGHAT and CDR2 FQDESV (reference sequence). CDR3 coding DNA: TGTGCCAGCCGCTGGGGACAGGGGGATATAGATACACAGTATTTT. It yields the protein CASRWGQGDIDTQYF.

Points on this clonotype: An end of the junction differs from the germline gene, which may be a read error. The chain combines TRBV11-3 with TRBJ2-3; D not resolved. The CDR3 runs to 15 residues. Looked up from germline, CDR1 is SGHNT and CDR2 is YENEEA. The CDR3: CACRLDRHTTDMQYF. In DNA form, the CDR3 reads TGTGCCTGCAGGTTAGATCGACATACTACAGATATGCAGTATTTT.

The sample holds one count of this clonotype. The V and J genes are TRBV12-3 or TRBV12-4 and TRBJ1-5; D unresolved. The CDR3 has 13 amino acids. The germline V and J ends were trimmed by 2 bases and 6 bases, with 8 bases remaining between them. CDR3 amino acids: CASSLRTTQPQHF. The CDR3 DNA is TGTGCCAGCAGTTTACGGACGACTCAGCCCCAGCATTTT.

A remark on this clonotype: Likely a read error: the CDR3 ends without its conserved phenylalanine or tryptophan. This rearrangement joins TRBV11-1 to TRBJ2-7, with D perhaps assigned TRBD1 or TRBD2 (6 bases each). The germline gives CDR1 SGHAT, CDR2 FQDESV (reference sequence). The CDR3 consists of 14 residues. CDR3 in DNA: TGCGCCAGCAGCAAACCCGAGGGGGGCCAGGAGCAGTACTCC. Its protein is CASSKPEGGQEQYS.

The V gene is TRBV2, the J gene TRBJ2-3, with D perhaps TRBD2 (6 bases). The CDR3 is 16 amino acids. The V end lost 5 bases, the J end lost 3 bases, and 18 bases lay between the germline ends. The germline V gene encodes CDR1 SNHLY and CDR2 FYNNEI. The CDR3 reads CASSPGLTGLTDTQYF. CDR3 sequence (DNA): TGTGCCAGCAGTCCTGGACTAACGGGGTTAACAGATACGCAGTATTTT.

This sequence joins TRBV11-1 and TRBJ2-6; possible D gene TRBD2, 5 bases. Germline lookup yields CDR1 SGHAT and CDR2 FQDESV (reference sequence). The CDR3 runs 15 residues. Deletions cut 5 bases from V and 3 bases from J, with 11 bases between. The CDR3 protein is CASSHSGIGANVLTF. Here the CDR3 DNA reads TGTGCCAGCAGCCACTCGGGGATTGGGGCCAACGTCCTGACTTTC.

This clonotype was detected once. A much larger clone is a single base away; this may be a read error. The chain employs TRBV28 and TRBJ2-1, with D possibly TRBD2 on 6 matching bases. The CDR3 runs to 14 residues. Germline-derived CDR1 and CDR2 are MDHEN and SYDVKM. The CDR3 spells CARSYQLAYNEQFF. The CDR3 nucleotides read TGTGCCCGCAGTTACCAACTAGCTTACAATGAGCAGTTCTTC.

By its share, this clonotype is medium-sized. V is TRBV11-1 and J is TRBJ2-2; D unresolved. Germline V CDR1 and CDR2: SGHAT, FQDESV (reference sequence). CDR3 length: 12 residues. Trimming took off 2 bases at V and 7 bases at J, with 5 bases between the two ends. CDR3 region: CASSLQVGELFF. Here the CDR3 DNA reads TGTGCCAGCAGCTTACAGGTCGGGGAGCTGTTTTTT.

Turning to this clonotype: The junction does not match germline at one end; this may be a read error. The V and J genes are TRBV28 and TRBJ2-1, with D possibly being TRBD2 (5 bases). The V gene's germline CDR1 is MDHEN and CDR2 SYDVKM. This CDR3 is built from 14 residues. The CDR3 reads CACRPRGTYNEQFF. The CDR3 DNA reads TGTGCCTGCAGACCCAGAGGGACCTACAATGAGCAGTTCTTC.

About this clonotype: It may be a read error: a sequence one base away is much more abundant. Lacking the conserved final phenylalanine or tryptophan, this CDR3 likely reflects a read error. This sequence joins TRBV6-5 and TRBJ2-7; D remains ambiguous. Trimming removed 0 bases at V and 5 bases at J, with 14 bases between. The CDR3 has 15 residues. Germline lookup yields CDR1 MNHEY and CDR2 SVGAGI. The CDR3 is CASSYSDSATNEQYL. CDR3 coding DNA: TGTGCCAGCAGTTACTCGGATTCAGCTACCAACGAGCAGTACCTC.

To note about this clonotype: The conserved phenylalanine or tryptophan is not found at the CDR3 terminus, so this likely reflects a read error. This chain joins TRBV6-5 and TRBJ1-6; D ambiguous. The CDR3 contains 15 residues. Germline loops: CDR1 MNHEY, CDR2 SVGAGI. Written as DNA, the CDR3 is TGTGCCAGCTGTTACTCTGGGAGTGTTGGATCACCCCTCCACGTT. This codes for CASCYSGSVGSPLHV.

A note on this clonotype: The junction shows a germline mismatch at one end, possibly a read error. The genes are TRBV29-1 and TRBJ2-1, with D hard to call. This CDR3 comprises 11 residues. CDR1 SQVTM and CDR2 ANQGSEA come from the germline V gene. The DNA for the CDR3 is TGCAGCGTTGAAGTTTGTAATGAGCAGTGCTTC. Translation gives CSVEVCNEQCF.

For this clonotype: The conserved phenylalanine or tryptophan normally closing the CDR3 is absent here, so this likely arose from a read error. CDR3 in amino acids: CASSPQPGLAGGRTGELFS. The CDR3 DNA sequence: TGCGCCAGCAGCCCGCAGCCGGGACTAGCGGGAGGGCGCACCGGGGAGCTGTTTTCT. The gene calls are TRBV5-1 and TRBJ2-2; 16 nucleotides line up with TRBD2. The J segment lost 4 bases and the V segment lost 4 bases, leaving 10 bases of the junction unmatched. The CDR3 covers 19 residues. Germline CDR1 reads SGHRS; CDR2 reads YFSETQ.

This clonotype has just a few counts. The chain links TRBV6-5 to TRBJ2-3; 12 bases align to TRBD2. The germline gives CDR1 MNHEY, CDR2 SVGAGI. This CDR3 contains 15 residues. Trimming took 10 bases from V and 3 from J; bases not matched to a gene: 8. The CDR3 coding sequence is TGTGCCAACAACCCAGGACTAGCGGGAACAGATACGCAGTATTTT. Translation gives CANNPGLAGTDTQYF.

V gene TRBV6-6 combines with J gene TRBJ2-6; 9 bases agree with TRBD1. The CDR3 loop spans 15 amino acids. Germline CDR1 reads MNHNY; CDR2 reads SVGAGI (reference sequence). Losses at the gene ends were 6 bases for V and 6 bases for J; bases not matched to a gene: 6. The chain's CDR3 is CASSLQGAQANVLTF. In DNA, the CDR3 is TGTGCCAGCAGCCTACAGGGGGCTCAGGCCAACGTCCTGACTTTC.

Comment on this clonotype: This may arise from a read error, as a much more abundant clone is one base away. The V and J genes are TRBV6-1 and TRBJ2-1, with D possibly matching TRBD2 (6 bases). This CDR3 contains 14 residues. Trimming removed 7 bases at V and 5 bases at J, with 15 bases between. Per the germline V gene, CDR1 is MNHNS and CDR2 is SASEGT. The CDR3 spells CASTPGADHNEQFF. In nucleotides, the CDR3 is TGTGCCAGCACCCCGGGAGCAGATCACAATGAGCAGTTCTTC.